This T cell receptor (beta chain) was recovered during a study of neoadjuvant anti-PD-1 for oral cavity cancer. The overall study: Before surgery, most patients got three to four biweekly 3 mg/kg nivolumab doses.

Worth noting for this clone: The antigen is undetermined.

Overall study results and limits: With three patients per group, TCR findings need larger cohorts.

Germline values: CDR1 SEHNR, CDR2 FQNEAQ (reference sequence). V lost 5 bases to trimming and J lost 3 bases; unmatched junction nucleotides: 3. The CDR3 has 14 residues. TCRdb keeps only in-frame clones here, not all; method: immunoSEQ multiplex PCR. The table lists fewer than 20,000 clones, approximately 60% of them singletons. The starting material was PBMCs, obtained before nivolumab (anti-PD-1) treatment. The rearrangement uses TRBV7-9 and TRBJ1-4, with 7 bases fitting TRBD1. This TCR was recovered from a person between 40 and 85 years old with oral cavity squamous cell carcinoma. The CDR3 loop is CASSVGQPNEKLFF. CDR3 sequence (DNA): TGTGCCAGCAGCGTGGGACAGCCTAATGAAAAACTGTTTTTT.